Listed below are T cell receptor beta chains from one sample, sequenced in a study of radiotherapy plus CTLA-4 blockade in lung cancer. TCRdb's copy holds only in-frame clones and misses some; the assay was immunoSEQ multiplex PCR. The table has roughly 48,000 clones, approximately 79% seen once. The source material was peripheral blood, sampled from a patient treated with radiotherapy plus ipilimumab. The receptors originated from a human donor with non-small cell lung cancer who had stable disease on radiotherapy plus ipilimumab. Both conserved end residues are part of each CDR3. The D gene is left open where the match is weak. Where a row states a size, it is once, few, many or the class of an expanded clone; other rows omit it.

TRBJ2-3,.,.,TRBV27,CASYPTLGPYTQYF,TGTGCCAGCTACCCCACGCTGGGGCCTTATACGCAGTATTTT
TRBJ2-7,.,.,TRBV27,CASSLSPTVANYEQYF,TGTGCCAGCAGTTTATCACCGACAGTCGCCAACTACGAGCAGTACTTC
TRBJ1-2,.,.,TRBV7-2,CASSLGPQVSDGYTF,TGTGCCAGCAGCTTGGGTCCCCAGGTTTCGGATGGCTACACCTTC
TRBJ1-1,few,.,TRBV18,CASSPQSEAFF,TGTGCCAGCTCACCACAAAGTGAAGCTTTCTTT
TRBJ2-1,.,.,TRBV5-1,CASSLRLTGNEQFF,TGCGCCAGCAGCTTGCGTCTCACGGGGAATGAGCAGTTCTTC
TRBJ2-3,.,.,TRBV10-1,CASSAPGQQYF,TGCGCCAGCAGTGCCCCGGGACAGCAGTATTTT
TRBJ2-3,.,.,TRBV2,CASPVLTGTSTDTQYF,TGTGCCAGCCCGGTCCTGACAGGCACTTCCACAGATACGCAGTATTTT
TRBJ2-2,.,.,TRBV5-1,CASSSGPKRTGELFF,TGCGCCAGCAGCTCGGGACCAAAAAGGACCGGGGAGCTGTTTTTT
TRBJ1-5,once,.,TRBV7-2,CASSFTWASNQPQHF,TGTGCCAGCAGCTTCACTTGGGCAAGCAATCAGCCCCAGCATTTT
TRBJ1-2,.,TRBD1,TRBV28,CASRGQGGNYGYTF,TGTGCCAGCAGGGGACAGGGGGGGAACTATGGCTACACCTTC
TRBJ1-2,.,TRBD1,TRBV9,CASSGDRVGYTF,TGTGCCAGCAGCGGGGACAGGGTGGGCTACACCTTC
TRBJ1-2,.,.,TRBV6-1,CATTLGQTYYGYTF,TGTGCCACCACCCTGGGGCAGACTTACTATGGCTACACCTTC
TRBJ1-2,.,.,TRBV6-6,CASSYQEGNWYGYTF,TGTGCCAGCAGTTACCAGGAGGGAAATTGGTATGGCTACACCTTC
TRBJ1-1,.,.,TRBV14,CASSQQGLPTEAFF,TGTGCCAGCAGCCAACAGGGCCTACCTACTGAAGCTTTCTTT
TRBJ1-1,.,.,TRBV5-1,CASSALQGVTTEAFF,TGCGCCAGCAGCGCGCTCCAGGGTGTCACCACTGAAGCTTTCTTT
TRBJ2-4,.,TRBD2,TRBV5-6,CASSFLAGNIQYF,TGTGCCAGCAGCTTCCTAGCGGGGAACATTCAGTACTTC
TRBJ1-4,.,.,TRBV6-6,CASTLGGGANEKLFF,TGTGCCAGCACCTTGGGAGGGGGAGCTAATGAAAAACTGTTTTTT
TRBJ1-5,.,.,TRBV6-1,CASSEPGVGLAGLNQPQHF,TGTGCCAGCAGTGAGCCCGGGGTTGGCCTGGCAGGACTCAATCAGCCCCAGCATTTT
TRBJ2-1,few,.,TRBV15,CATSRDNNEQFF,TGTGCCACCAGCAGAGATAACAATGAGCAGTTCTTC
TRBJ2-2,.,.,TRBV5-4,CASSSIGGPGTGELFF,TGTGCCAGCAGCTCAATCGGGGGGCCCGGGACCGGGGAGCTGTTTTTT
TRBJ1-5,few,.,TRBV6-1,CASSVGPFRPQHF,TGTGCCAGCAGTGTGGGGCCCTTTCGGCCCCAGCATTTT
TRBJ2-2,.,TRBD2,TRBV19,CASSIIKLAGGTGELFF,TGTGCCAGTAGTATAATCAAACTAGCGGGGGGGACCGGGGAGCTGTTTTTT
TRBJ1-6,.,.,TRBV27,CASSLSVGSGSPLHF,TGTGCCAGCAGTTTATCCGTGGGTTCGGGATCACCCCTCCACTTT
TRBJ2-5,.,.,TRBV6-6,CASSYRQGFVETQYF,TGTGCCAGCAGTTACCGGCAGGGGTTCGTGGAGACCCAGTACTTC
TRBJ1-1,.,.,TRBV6-1,CASTRGAGANTEAFF,TGTGCCAGCACCCGAGGGGCAGGGGCGAACACTGAAGCTTTCTTT
TRBJ1-1,.,TRBD1,TRBV28,CASSSIGHRGEGTEAFF,TGTGCCAGCAGCTCCATTGGACACAGGGGAGAGGGCACTGAAGCTTTCTTT
TRBJ2-3,.,TRBD2,TRBV27,CASRGLAGAGDTQYF,TGTGCCAGCAGGGGACTAGCGGGGGCGGGGGATACGCAGTATTTT
TRBJ2-5,.,TRBD2,TRBV30,CAFEVAGGRETQYF,TGTGCCTTTGAAGTAGCGGGGGGGAGGGAGACCCAGTACTTC
TRBJ1-1,.,.,TRBV11-2,CASSLFGGRNSEAFF,TGTGCCAGCAGCTTATTCGGGGGACGAAACTCTGAAGCTTTCTTT
TRBJ2-2,.,TRBD2,TRBV9,CASSLAGATNTGELFF,TGTGCCAGCAGTCTAGCGGGGGCAACGAACACCGGGGAGCTGTTTTTT
TRBJ2-7,few,.,TRBV6-6,CASSTRVLYEQYF,TGTGCCAGCAGTACTCGGGTTCTCTACGAGCAGTACTTC
TRBJ1-6,.,TRBD1,TRBV23-1,CASSRGGQQGARESHSPLHF,TGCGCCAGCAGCAGGGGGGGGCAGCAGGGGGCCCGAGAGTCCCATTCACCCCTCCACTTT
TRBJ1-6,.,.,TRBV2,CASSELGLGSPLHF,TGTGCCAGCAGTGAGTTGGGGTTGGGATCACCCCTCCACTTT
TRBJ1-2,few,.,TRBV7-9,CASSPGDTGHGYTF,TGTGCCAGCAGCCCCGGGGATACGGGCCATGGCTACACCTTC
TRBJ1-1,.,TRBD1,TRBV27,CASSSKPGQTYHNTEAFF,TGTGCCAGCAGTTCAAAGCCGGGACAGACCTATCATAACACTGAAGCTTTCTTT
TRBJ1-1,.,.,TRBV6-5,CASSPRRKANTEAFF,TGTGCCAGCAGTCCCCGGAGGAAAGCTAACACTGAAGCTTTCTTT
TRBJ2-7,.,.,TRBV5-8,CASSLTGSAYEQYF,TGTGCCAGCAGCCTAACAGGAAGCGCCTACGAGCAGTACTTC
TRBJ1-2,.,.,TRBV5-5,CASSPKTQTGLYGYTF,TGTGCCAGCAGCCCGAAAACACAGACAGGACTCTATGGCTACACCTTC
TRBJ1-3,.,.,TRBV10-3,CAISEAPSFATIYF,TGTGCCATCAGTGAGGCGCCGTCCTTTGCCACCATATATTTT
TRBJ1-2,.,TRBD1,TRBV19,CASNEPGQGNYGYTF,TGTGCCAGTAACGAACCGGGACAGGGTAACTATGGCTACACCTTC
TRBJ2-6,.,.,TRBV7-2,CASSLSSGANVLTF,TGTGCCAGCAGCTTGAGCTCTGGGGCCAACGTCCTGACTTTC
TRBJ1-1,few,TRBD1,TRBV19,CASSIAPLFRTGNTEAFF,TGTGCCAGTAGTATAGCCCCCCTATTTCGGACAGGGAATACTGAAGCTTTCTTT
TRBJ1-3,.,.,TRBV6-6,CASSYAGDGNTIYF,TGTGCCAGCAGTTACGCGGGGGATGGAAACACCATATATTTT
TRBJ1-6,few,.,TRBV15,CATSGQEHNSPLHF,TGTGCCACCAGCGGGCAGGAGCATAATTCACCCCTCCACTTT
TRBJ1-3,.,.,TRBV6-5,CASSYRTVSSGNTIYF,TGTGCCAGCAGTTATCGGACGGTTAGCTCTGGAAACACCATATATTTT
TRBJ1-1,.,.,TRBV5-1,CASSLTRAGTEAFF,TGCGCCAGCAGCTTGACCAGGGCGGGTACTGAAGCTTTCTTT
TRBJ1-4,few,.,TRBV6-5,CASSSTYPVEKLFF,TGTGCCAGCAGTTCTACCTATCCGGTTGAAAAACTGTTTTTT